Following are 27 T cell receptor beta chains from one sample sequenced in a study of Tregs in tolerant kidney transplant recipients (dated by TCRdb to the late 2010s). Read against the paper, the sample's time point label means: blood sample drawn before combined kidney and bone marrow transplant. The library was generated by the immunoSEQ multiplex PCR assay. TCRdb took this table from immuneACCESS and kept in-frame rearrangements with V and J called. Such tables lack part of the clones; where checked against another copy, unresolved V genes explain under half of the gap, and the rest is unexplained. The sample table contains around 77,000 clones; only one count was recorded for about 98% of them. The biggest ten clones account for approximately 0.56% of the sample. Sequenced here: CD4+ T cells from blood, sampled before the transplant. Receptor source: a human donor who received a combined kidney and bone marrow transplant.

V is TRBV19 and J is TRBJ1-3; unclear D gene. The V gene lost 5 bases and the J gene lost 2 bases, with 7 bases spanning the gap. The V gene's germline CDR1 is LNHDA and CDR2 SQIVND (reference sequence). The CDR3 loop spans 13 amino acids. The CDR3 loop reads CASSSLAGNTIYF. The CDR3 DNA is TGTGCCAGTAGTTCGCTAGCTGGAAACACCATATATTTT.

The chain combines TRBV28 with TRBJ2-1, with 9 bases fitting TRBD1. Germline values: CDR1 MDHEN, CDR2 SYDVKM. The length of the CDR3 is 15 residues. After removal of 8 bases from V and 6 bases from J, the junction contained 11 bases not matched to a gene. The CDR3 here is CASPLGTGSFNEQFF. DNA of the CDR3: TGTGCCAGCCCTCTGGGGACAGGGTCGTTCAATGAGCAGTTCTTC.

The chain has TRBV5-8 and TRBJ1-2; 7 positions agree with TRBD1. This CDR3 region has 15 residues. V lost 4 bases, J lost 4 bases, and 10 bases stayed unmatched. The germline CDR1 and CDR2 sequences are SGHTS and YDEGEE. The CDR3 DNA sequence: TGTGCCAGCAGCCAAGGGACAGTCCGAGGCTATGGCTACACCTTC. Translating it yields CASSQGTVRGYGYTF.

V is TRBV7-2 and J is TRBJ2-3, with 14 bases lining up with TRBD2. This CDR3 comprises 16 residues. In germline, CDR1 is SGHTA, CDR2 FQGNSA. J lost 7 bases, V lost 1 base, and 4 bases had no gene match. Written as DNA, the CDR3 is TGTGCCAGCAGCTTAGGACTAGCGGGGGGGCTCTATACGCAGTATTTT. Residues: CASSLGLAGGLYTQYF.

V gene TRBV28 combines with J gene TRBJ2-1, with TRBD2 matching 14 bases. V was pared by 6 bases and J by 4 bases, with 8 bases of the junction left unmatched. Germline V gene sequence: CDR1 MDHEN, CDR2 SYDVKM. The CDR3 contains 17 residues. The CDR3 DNA follows: TGTGCCAGCAGAAGACTAGCGGGGGGGCCTAATTACAATGAGCAGTTCTTC. This sequence encodes CASRRLAGGPNYNEQFF. The full variable domain, its missing parts supplied by reference TRBV28 and TRBJ2-1, is DVKVTQSSRYLVKRTGEKVFLECVQDMDHENMFWYRQDPGLGLRLIYFSYDVKMKEKGDIPEGYSVSREKKERFSLILESASTNQTSMYLCASRRLAGGPNYNEQFFGPGTRLTVL.

The chain is built from TRBV27 and TRBJ2-1, with 9 bases aligning to TRBD2. With 2 bases clipped from V and 8 bases from J, the junction kept 16 bases outside the gene matches. Germline lookup yields CDR1 MNHEY and CDR2 SMNVEV (reference sequence). This CDR3 has 18 amino acids. The CDR3 protein is CASSLRRQPGLAYYEQFF. For the CDR3, the DNA is TGTGCCAGCAGTTTACGCCGGCAGCCGGGACTAGCTTACTATGAGCAGTTCTTC.

This clone was detected once. This chain links TRBV9 with TRBJ1-1; the D is unclear. The V and J ends lost 0 bases and 2 bases respectively, with 5 bases between them. The CDR3 contains 13 residues. Germline CDR1 SGDLS, CDR2 YYNGEE. CDR3 protein: CASSVAGNTEAFF. In DNA form, the CDR3 reads TGTGCCAGCAGCGTAGCGGGTAACACTGAAGCTTTCTTT. Complete variable domain (other parts from reference TRBV9 and TRBJ1-1): DSGVTQTPKHLITATGQRVTLRCSPRSGDLSVYWYQQSLDQGLQFLIQYYNGEERAKGNILERFSAQQFPDLHSELNLSSLELGDSALYFCASSVAGNTEAFFGQGTRLTVV.

The chain couples TRBV10-3 to TRBJ1-1; 7 nucleotides agree with TRBD1. This CDR3 comprises 12 residues. The germline V gene has CDR1 ENHRY and CDR2 SYGVKD. The junction had 6 bases not matched to a gene; V was cut back by 7 bases and J by 7 bases. The CDR3 is CAIKGDSLEAFF. The CDR3 coding sequence is TGTGCCATCAAGGGGGACAGTCTTGAAGCTTTCTTT.

The chain recombines TRBV6-6 with TRBJ2-3; no clear D gene. The V gene lost 7 bases and the J gene lost 5 bases, with 13 bases spanning the gap. The V gene's germline CDR1 is MNHNY and CDR2 SVGAGI (reference sequence). The CDR3 contains 13 residues. CDR3 residues: CASNGKSGDTQYF. CDR3 bases: TGTGCCAGCAATGGCAAAAGTGGAGATACGCAGTATTTT.

The chain employs TRBV29-1 and TRBJ2-1; a weak D match, TRBD2 (5 bases). CDR1 is SQVTM, CDR2 ANQGSEA, per germline. The CDR3 contains 14 residues. Between the trimmed V and J ends, which lost 7 bases and 2 bases, there was a span of 15 bases. The CDR3 nucleotides read TGCAGCGGAGCGACGAGGGCGACCTACAATGAGCAGTTCTTC. Translated, it gives CSGATRATYNEQFF.

The rearrangement joins TRBV28 to TRBJ2-6; 7 bases map to TRBD1. The CDR3 is 14 amino acids. The J segment lost 4 bases and the V segment lost 6 bases, leaving 3 bases of the junction unmatched. Germline assignment: CDR1 MDHEN and CDR2 SYDVKM. CDR3 loop: CASRTGFGANVLTF. The CDR3 DNA sequence: TGTGCCAGCAGGACAGGGTTCGGGGCCAACGTCCTGACTTTC.

This clone has only one observation. This specimen includes other DNA sequences encoding the same CDR3. This chain connects TRBV18 to TRBJ2-3; tentatively, D is TRBD2 (5 bases). In germline, CDR1 is KGHSH, CDR2 LQKENI. The germline V and J ends were trimmed by 0 bases and 6 bases, with 13 bases remaining between them. CDR3 length equals 15 residues. CDR3 nucleotides: TGTGCCAGCTCACCACCGAGTGCGGGCTCCGATACGCAGTATTTT. Protein sequence: CASSPPSAGSDTQYF. Variable domain in full (rest from reference TRBV18 and TRBJ2-3): NAGVMQNPRHLVRRRGQEARLRCSPMKGHSHVYWYRQLPEEGLKFMVYLQKENIIDESGMPKERFSAEFPKEGPSILRIQQVVRGDSAAYFCASSPPSAGSDTQYFGPGTRLTVL.

V usage is TRBV5-1 and J usage is TRBJ2-5; TRBD1 might be the D (5 bases). This CDR3 is 13 amino acids long. V lost 3 bases, J lost 5 bases, and 11 bases lay in between. Germline V lookup: CDR1 SGHRS, CDR2 YFSETQ. As DNA, the CDR3 is TGCGCCAGCAGCTGGGCAGGGTCCGAGACCCAGTACTTC. This gives the protein CASSWAGSETQYF.

The V gene is TRBV9, the J gene TRBJ1-5; no clear D gene. The CDR3 extends over 14 amino acids. Germline values: CDR1 SGDLS, CDR2 YYNGEE. V lost 3 bases and J 2 bases, leaving 9 bases between the germline ends. CDR3 DNA sequence: TGTGCCAGCAGCGCCGGGGTTGGCAATCAGCCCCAGCATTTT. It yields the protein CASSAGVGNQPQHF.

This clone has only one observation. This chain joins TRBV6-4 and TRBJ2-1, with 13 bases matching TRBD2. J gave up 9 bases and V 4 bases, and 9 bases lay outside the gene matches. CDR3 length: 16 amino acids. CDR1 and CDR2 from the germline V gene are MRHNA and SNTAGT. The CDR3 coding sequence is TGTGCCAGCAGTGTCTTTGGACTAGCGGGAGATAGTGAGCAGTTCTTC. Its protein product is CASSVFGLAGDSEQFF.

This clone was found once. V is TRBV7-2 and J is TRBJ2-1, with 15 bases aligning to TRBD2. The CDR3 is 16 amino acids. Losses at the gene ends were 1 base for V and 9 bases for J; bases not matched to a gene: 4. The germline V gene encodes CDR1 SGHTA and CDR2 FQGNSA. The CDR3 protein is CASSLVGLAGGSEQFF. CDR3 sequence (DNA): TGTGCCAGCAGCTTAGTCGGACTAGCGGGGGGGAGTGAGCAGTTCTTC.

V and J are TRBV6-1 and TRBJ1-4; no clear D. The CDR3 contains 17 residues. V lost 2 bases to trimming and J lost 8 bases, with 21 bases between them. Germline V gene data show CDR1 as MNHNS and CDR2 as SASEGT. The CDR3 nucleotides are TGTGCCAGCAGTGAAAGAGAGTGGGCCTACCGTGGGGAAAAACTGTTTTTT. Encoded protein: CASSEREWAYRGEKLFF.

In DNA form, the CDR3 reads TGTGCCACCCGAAGGGGAGGGAACTATGGCTACACCTTC. This codes for CATRRGGNYGYTF. The chain couples TRBV2 to TRBJ1-2; tentatively, D is TRBD1 (5 bases). With 10 bases removed from V and 2 bases from J, the gap between germline ends came to 14 bases. The CDR3 has 13 amino acids. Looked up from germline, CDR1 is SNHLY and CDR2 is FYNNEI.

J is TRBJ2-1 and V is TRBV5-5; unclear D gene. This CDR3 comprises 11 residues. Trimming stripped 4 bases from V and 7 bases from J, with 6 bases between. CDR1 is SGHKS, CDR2 YYEKEE, per germline (reference sequence). CDR3 sequence: CASSPVNEQFF. As DNA, the CDR3 is TGTGCCAGCAGCCCGGTGAATGAGCAGTTCTTC.

CDR3 coding DNA: TGCGCCAGCAGCCAAGTATACTTCAACACCATATATTTT. Protein product: CASSQVYFNTIYF. J is TRBJ1-3 and V is TRBV4-1; D ambiguous. Trimming pared 1 base from V and 7 bases from J, leaving 8 bases between. This CDR3 is built from 13 residues. The germline gives CDR1 MGHRA, CDR2 YSYEKL.

To note about this clone: Germline is not matched at one junction end, which may reflect a read error. V usage is TRBV6-1 and J usage is TRBJ2-3; D possibly corresponds to TRBD1 (6 bases). The V gene's germline CDR1 is MNHNS and CDR2 SASEGT. The CDR3 contains 14 residues. This CDR3 is CASRGPRDTNTQYF. The CDR3 DNA reads TGTGCCAGTCGAGGGCCCCGGGACACAAATACGCAGTATTTT.

The genes are TRBV5-1 and TRBJ2-7; the match to TRBD1 covers 7 bases. Trimming cost V 4 bases and J 0 bases; bases outside gene matches: 4. This CDR3 region has 14 residues. Germline CDR1 reads SGHRS; CDR2 reads YFSETQ. CDR3 nucleotide sequence: TGCGCCAGCAGCATGGGGACAGCCTCCTACGAGCAGTACTTC. It translates to CASSMGTASYEQYF.

The chain links TRBV19 to TRBJ1-5; D perhaps matches TRBD1 (6 bases). CDR1 and CDR2 from the germline V gene are LNHDA and SQIVND (reference sequence). This CDR3 spans 17 amino acids. V lost 5 bases, J lost 1 base, and 18 bases lay in between. The CDR3 bases are TGTGCCAGTAGTTCTCTCGGGGCGGGGGCGAGCAATCAGCCCCAGCATTTT. Its protein product is CASSSLGAGASNQPQHF.

The V and J genes are TRBV7-8 and TRBJ2-7; 9 bases align to TRBD1. The germline V gene encodes CDR1 SGHVS and CDR2 FQNEAQ. The CDR3 totals 15 residues. The J segment lost 7 bases and the V segment lost 1 base, leaving 8 bases of the junction unmatched. This CDR3 reads CASSLDTGTGFEQYF. CDR3 DNA sequence: TGTGCCAGCAGCTTAGACACCGGGACAGGGTTTGAGCAGTACTTC.

The chain has TRBV11-2 and TRBJ2-1; the D gene is possibly TRBD1 (6 bases). Germline lookup yields CDR1 SGHAT and CDR2 FQNNGV. V dropped 5 bases and J dropped 7 bases, with 18 bases sitting between them. The CDR3 consists of 15 residues. The CDR3 DNA is TGTGCCAGCAGCCTCGCAATCTTTACAGGGAATGAGCAGTTCTTC. Encoded protein: CASSLAIFTGNEQFF.

The V call is TRBV30, the J call TRBJ2-5, with D possibly being TRBD1 (5 bases). From germline, CDR1 is GTSNPN and CDR2 SVGIG (reference sequence). This CDR3 region has 11 residues. V was shortened by 3 bases and J by 7 bases, with 9 bases between the two germline ends. CDR3 sequence (DNA): TGTGCCTGGAGAGGGGTGTGGACCCAGTACTTC. It translates to CAWRGVWTQYF.

CDR3 residues: CAWDTGGARLYGYTF. CDR3 bases: TGTGCCTGGGACACGGGAGGAGCGAGACTCTATGGCTACACCTTC. The rearrangement uses TRBV30 and TRBJ1-2; D is ambiguous. CDR1 and CDR2 from the germline V gene are GTSNPN and SVGIG (reference sequence). The CDR3 loop spans 15 amino acids. The germline V and J ends were trimmed by 5 bases and 4 bases, with 20 bases remaining between them.